These 10 T cell receptor beta chains were all obtained from the same sample, sequenced in a study of T-cell reconstitution after alpha-beta-depleted transplantation in children. Preparation of the TCRbeta library used unique molecular identifiers. TCRdb itself ran the PCR reads through MiXCR, one entry per CDR3 protein. Here the sample spans hundreds of thousands of distinct CDR3 sequences, 10% to 15% being singletons. The material sequenced was PBMCs, mostly from graft donor cells, taken 360 days after TCRalphabeta/CD19-depleted stem cell transplant. Source of these receptors: a male patient aged 10 to 17 who had a stem cell transplant for acute myeloid leukemia, so the T cells may come from the graft donor.

A few counts support this clonotype. The rearrangement links TRBV20-1 to TRBJ2-1, with 12 bases fitting TRBD2. V trimming: 5 bases; J trimming: 13 bases; junction bases outside the gene matches: 21. This CDR3 has 17 residues. Germline V gene lookup returns CDR1 DFQATT and CDR2 SNEGSKA (reference sequence). The DNA for the CDR3 is TGCAGTGCTCCACTGGGGGGGGCTAGCGGGAGGGCCGATCCCCAGTTCTTC. Its protein product is CSAPLGGASGRADPQFF.

This rearrangement joins TRBV3-1 to TRBJ2-7; TRBD2 matches 10 bases. In germline, CDR1 is LGHDT, CDR2 YNNKEL (reference sequence). CDR3 size: 19 residues. V lost 0 bases, J lost 2 bases, and 13 bases stayed unmatched. In DNA, the CDR3 is TGTGCCAGCAGCCAAGATGGAATTGCCCCGACTAGCGGGCCCTACGAGCAGTACTTC. Translation gives CASSQDGIAPTSGPYEQYF.

This clonotype has a handful of counts. The J gene is TRBJ2-3, the V gene TRBV27; D not resolved. The CDR3 contains 11 residues. Germline V gene lookup returns CDR1 MNHEY and CDR2 SMNVEV (reference sequence). The germline V and J ends were trimmed by 8 bases and 2 bases, with 5 bases remaining between them. As DNA, the CDR3 is TGTGCCAGCTTAGACACAGATACGCAGTATTTT. Its translation is CASLDTDTQYF.

The chain has TRBV6-4 and TRBJ2-1, with 7 bases matching TRBD2. The CDR3 is made up of 14 amino acids. The germline V gene encodes CDR1 MRHNA and CDR2 SNTAGT. V dropped 2 bases and J dropped 6; count of bases not matched to a gene: 4. The CDR3 DNA sequence: TGTGCCAGCAGTGACCCGGGACTACTCAATGAGCAGTTCTTC. It is translated as CASSDPGLLNEQFF.

This clonotype showed up many times. This chain links TRBV4-3 with TRBJ2-2; 10 nucleotides align to TRBD2. Germline V gene data show CDR1 as LGHNA and CDR2 as YSLEER. This CDR3 spans 20 amino acids. V gave up 0 bases and J gave up 0 bases; unmatched junction bases: 10. DNA of the CDR3: TGCGCCAGCAGCCAAGATTCTCTAGCGGGAGTCATGGCGAACACCGGGGAGCTGTTTTTT. Protein product: CASSQDSLAGVMANTGELFF.

The chain combines TRBV4-1 with TRBJ2-2; D is possibly TRBD2 (5 bases). V was trimmed by 7 bases and J by 0 bases, leaving 12 bases between them. The CDR3 runs 15 residues. The V gene's germline CDR1 is MGHRA and CDR2 YSYEKL. The CDR3: CASTHSASNTGELFF. The CDR3 DNA reads as TGCGCCAGCACGCATAGCGCCTCGAACACCGGGGAGCTGTTTTTT.

The V gene is TRBV12-3 or TRBV12-4, the J gene TRBJ2-2, with 10 nucleotides matching TRBD1. The junction had 4 bases not matched to a gene; V was cut back by 6 bases and J by 3 bases. This CDR3 contains 15 residues. In nucleotides, the CDR3 is TGTGCCAGCAGGGCCGGGACAGGGGACACCGGGGAGCTGTTTTTT. Amino acids: CASRAGTGDTGELFF.

This clonotype was counted a few times. The V gene is TRBV29-1, the J gene TRBJ2-7; D uncertain. The CDR3 contains 11 residues. Germline values: CDR1 SQVTM, CDR2 ANQGSEA. Trimming pared 4 bases from V and 6 bases from J, leaving 10 bases between. CDR3 in amino acids: CSVVRGPEQYF. Here the CDR3 DNA reads TGCAGCGTTGTTCGCGGACCCGAGCAGTACTTC.

This clonotype occurred once. This chain links TRBV24-1 with TRBJ2-1; TRBD2 is a possible D gene (5 bases). V was clipped by 1 base and J by 5 bases, with 14 bases between them. In germline, CDR1 is KGHDR, CDR2 SFDVKD. The CDR3 consists of 16 residues. CDR3 sequence (DNA): TGTGCCACCAGTGATTTCCCCCCGGGATCCCACAATGAGCAGTTCTTC. Its translation is CATSDFPPGSHNEQFF.

In its sample, this clonotype was seen a few times. This chain joins TRBV20-1 and TRBJ1-4; D not resolved. Germline V gene data show CDR1 as DFQATT and CDR2 as SNEGSKA (reference sequence). Trimming removed 0 bases at V and 0 bases at J, with 8 bases between. The CDR3 runs 15 residues. In nucleotides, the CDR3 is TGCAGTGCTAGAGATGAGGACTCAACTAATGAAAAACTGTTTTTT. Its translation is CSARDEDSTNEKLFF.